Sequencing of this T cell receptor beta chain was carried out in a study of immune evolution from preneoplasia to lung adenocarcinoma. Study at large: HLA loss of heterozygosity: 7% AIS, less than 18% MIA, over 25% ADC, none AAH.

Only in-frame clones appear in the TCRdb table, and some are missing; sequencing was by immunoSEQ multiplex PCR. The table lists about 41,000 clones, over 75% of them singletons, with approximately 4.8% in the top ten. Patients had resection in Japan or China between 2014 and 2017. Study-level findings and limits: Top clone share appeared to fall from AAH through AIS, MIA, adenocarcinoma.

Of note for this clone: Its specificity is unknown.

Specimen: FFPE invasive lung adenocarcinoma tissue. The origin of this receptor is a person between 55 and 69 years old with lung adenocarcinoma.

CDR3: CASSLGGLAGLGEQYF. The CDR3, as DNA: TGTGCCAGCAGCTTAGGGGGCCTAGCGGGACTTGGAGAGCAGTACTTC. The chain is built from TRBV11-2 and TRBJ2-7, with 9 nucleotides matching TRBD2. The germline V gene has CDR1 SGHAT and CDR2 FQNNGV. The trim removed 1 base at V and 7 bases at J, leaving 11 bases unmatched. The CDR3 contains 16 residues.